These 18 T cell receptor beta chains came from one sample sequenced in a study of control samples from healthy donors and cancer patients. Generated by immunoSEQ multiplex PCR, the TCRdb table keeps only in-frame clones and is missing some. The data hold around 53,000 clones, with roughly nine tenths observed a single time. What was sequenced was PBMCs. The receptors were sampled from a man between 60 and 75 years old with head and neck cancer.

The rearrangement uses TRBV10-3 and TRBJ2-3; 8 nucleotides align to TRBD1. The ends lost 4 bases at V and 6 bases at J; junction bases unmatched: 12. Germline assignment: CDR1 ENHRY and CDR2 SYGVKD. The CDR3 is made up of 16 amino acids. In DNA form, the CDR3 reads TGTGCCATCAGTGCCGGGACAGGCCCCTCGAAGGATACGCAGTATTTT. Translated, it gives CAISAGTGPSKDTQYF.

This clone has a handful of counts. V is TRBV30 and J is TRBJ2-1; 8 nucleotides match TRBD2. Trimming cost V 4 bases and J 7 bases; bases outside gene matches: 12. The CDR3 loop spans 15 amino acids. Looked up from germline, CDR1 is GTSNPN and CDR2 is SVGIG (reference sequence). The CDR3: CAWNQTGGPVNEQFF. The CDR3 nucleotides read TGTGCCTGGAATCAAACGGGAGGGCCAGTGAATGAGCAGTTCTTC.

CDR3 DNA sequence: TGTGCCAGCAGCAACAGACAGGGCTCGGTTTCACCCCTCCACTTT. Amino acids: CASSNRQGSVSPLHF. The chain is built from TRBV9 and TRBJ1-6, with 7 nucleotides matching TRBD1. The length of the CDR3 is 15 residues. With 4 bases clipped from V and 9 bases from J, the junction kept 10 bases outside the gene matches. Germline CDR1 is SGDLS and CDR2 is YYNGEE.

The rearrangement uses TRBV5-8 and TRBJ1-2; 7 bases map to TRBD1. J lost 1 base, V lost 5 bases, and 2 bases had no gene match. CDR3 length: 13 amino acids. Germline V gives CDR1 SGHTS, CDR2 YDEGEE. Written as DNA, the CDR3 is TGTGCCAGCAGACGGGACAGTAACTATGGCTACACCTTC. Its protein product is CASRRDSNYGYTF.

The chain has TRBV30 and TRBJ2-6; D perhaps matches TRBD2 (5 bases). This CDR3 comprises 15 residues. Deletions cut 6 bases from V and 4 bases from J, with 16 bases between. Per the germline V gene, CDR1 is GTSNPN and CDR2 is SVGIG (reference sequence). CDR3 region: CACNQRGAGANVLTF. CDR3 nucleotides: TGTGCCTGCAACCAACGGGGAGCCGGGGCCAACGTCCTGACTTTC.

The chain recombines TRBV27 with TRBJ1-2; 7 positions agree with TRBD1. The CDR3 spans 12 residues. Germline CDR1 MNHEY, CDR2 SMNVEV (reference sequence). Trimming cost V 2 bases and J 11 bases; bases outside gene matches: 5. The CDR3, as DNA: TGTGCCAGCAGTTTAGACAGGGTCGGGTACACCTTC. It encodes CASSLDRVGYTF.

The CDR3 spells CASSSTTGTRQYF. CDR3 nucleotides: TGTGCCAGCAGTTCGACTACAGGGACCCGCCAGTACTTC. The chain is built from TRBV27 and TRBJ2-7, with D tentatively TRBD1 (6 bases). The V end lost 4 bases, the J end lost 10 bases, and 17 bases lay between the germline ends. The CDR3 covers 13 residues. Germline V gene data show CDR1 as MNHEY and CDR2 as SMNVEV (reference sequence).

The V call is TRBV19, the J call TRBJ1-2; D is undetermined. Germline V lookup: CDR1 LNHDA, CDR2 SQIVND (reference sequence). The CDR3 consists of 14 residues. V lost 7 bases and J lost 1, with 13 bases in between. The CDR3 DNA follows: TGTGCCAGTAAATCGGGCCTATATAACTATGGCTACACCTTC. This gives the protein CASKSGLYNYGYTF.

This rearrangement joins TRBV7-2 to TRBJ2-7; D uncertain. The CDR3 contains 16 residues. Trimming left V 6 bases short and J 2 bases short, with 20 bases between. Germline values: CDR1 SGHTA, CDR2 FQGNSA. As DNA, the CDR3 is TGTGCCAGCAGATCCACCTCAGACTCCGGCACCTACGAGCAGTACTTC. This sequence encodes CASRSTSDSGTYEQYF.

The gene calls are TRBV7-2 and TRBJ1-2; 7 bases are a match to TRBD1. The V gene's germline CDR1 is SGHTA and CDR2 FQGNSA. Trimming took 1 base from V and 8 from J; bases not matched to a gene: 7. CDR3 length: 14 amino acids. The CDR3 here is CASSLGQGVGGYTF. In DNA form, the CDR3 reads TGTGCCAGCAGCTTAGGGCAGGGGGTTGGAGGCTACACCTTC.

V gene TRBV4-3 combines with J gene TRBJ1-4; tentative D call: TRBD1 (5 bases). CDR1 and CDR2 (germline): LGHNA, YSLEER. This CDR3 contains 15 residues. Trimming took off 4 bases at V and 7 bases at J, with 16 bases between the two ends. The DNA for the CDR3 is TGCGCCAGCAGCCCGCAGGGAGCCGAGGGTGAAAAACTGTTTTTT. Its protein product is CASSPQGAEGEKLFF.

The V gene is TRBV7-9, the J gene TRBJ2-7; 14 nucleotides align to TRBD2. The CDR3 totals 15 residues. Per the germline V gene, CDR1 is SEHNR and CDR2 is FQNEAQ (reference sequence). After removal of 5 bases from V and 3 bases from J, the junction contained 3 bases not matched to a gene. CDR3 amino acids: CASSRGTSGSYEQYF. The CDR3 region has the DNA TGTGCCAGCAGCCGAGGGACTAGCGGGAGCTACGAGCAGTACTTC.

Worth noting for this clone: The junction differs from germline at one of its ends, possibly a read error. The rearrangement links TRBV27 to TRBJ1-2; 11 nucleotides match TRBD1. The CDR3 has 15 residues. Germline loops: CDR1 MNHEY, CDR2 SMNVEV (reference sequence). In DNA, the CDR3 is TGTGCCAGCAGTTCCCGGGACAGGGGGACCTATGGCTACATCTTC. It codes for CASSSRDRGTYGYIF.

This clone has just one count. This rearrangement joins TRBV6-6 to TRBJ2-5; 9 bases fit TRBD1. V trimming: 3 bases; J trimming: 5 bases; junction bases outside the gene matches: 10. The CDR3 contains 16 residues. Germline CDR1 and CDR2: MNHNY and SVGAGI (reference sequence). In nucleotides, the CDR3 is TGTGCCAGCAGTTATACAGGGGGCCCCTTGGAGGAGACCCAGTACTTC. Its protein product is CASSYTGGPLEETQYF.

The chain carries TRBV7-9 and TRBJ2-7, with TRBD2 identical over 7 bases. Per germline, CDR1 SEHNR and CDR2 FQNEAQ (reference sequence). With V trimmed by 5 bases and J by 10 bases, 8 bases remained unmatched. CDR3 length: 12 residues. The CDR3 coding sequence is TGTGCCAGCAGCACAGAAAGACTAGCCCAGTACTTC. Its translation: CASSTERLAQYF.

The chain carries TRBV12-3 or TRBV12-4 and TRBJ1-2; D is unresolved. Trimming took off 7 bases at V and 3 bases at J, with 12 bases between the two ends. This CDR3 is 13 amino acids long. CDR3 in DNA: TGTGCCAGCACACGGACCGGCGACTATGGCTACACCTTC. It translates to CASTRTGDYGYTF.

This clone was counted only a few times. This rearrangement joins TRBV28 to TRBJ1-6; D remains unclear. V was trimmed by 7 bases and J by 13 bases, leaving 14 bases between them. Germline V CDR1 and CDR2: MDHEN, SYDVKM. This CDR3 contains 12 residues. CDR3 coding DNA: TGTGCCAGCACCCCGCCGCGGGGTCCCCTCCACTTT. Amino acids: CASTPPRGPLHF. The full variable domain, rest sourced from reference TRBV28 and TRBJ1-6, is DVKVTQSSRYLVKRTGEKVFLECVQDMDHENMFWYRQDPGLGLRLIYFSYDVKMKEKGDIPEGYSVSREKKERFSLILESASTNQTSMYLCASTPPRGPLHFGNGTRLTVT.

This clone has a single count. CDR3 amino acids: CASSDSSSYQPQHF. CDR3 in DNA: TGTGCCAGCAGCGACAGTAGTTCTTATCAGCCCCAGCATTTT. This chain connects TRBV6-5 to TRBJ1-5; maybe TRBD1 (5 bases). Germline V gene sequence: CDR1 MNHEY, CDR2 SVGAGI. V was shortened by 6 bases and J by 5 bases, with 14 bases between the two germline ends. The CDR3 spans 14 residues.